This TCR beta chain comes out of a study of blood T cell repertoires in COVID-19. Using immunoSEQ multiplex PCR, the repertoire was profiled, and TCRdb retains in-frame clones only, with some absent. In the table there are about 290,000 clones, around 86% of which are singletons. In its sample, this clone was seen a few times. The source material was peripheral blood. This TCR derives from a woman aged 40 to 50 who had recovered from COVID-19.

The DNA of the CDR3 is TGTGCCAGCAGCTTGGTGGGGGCATCCAAGGTCTACGAGCAGTACTTC. It yields the protein CASSLVGASKVYEQYF. The chain carries TRBV5-4 and TRBJ2-7; D might be TRBD1 (6 bases). The V end lost 0 bases, the J end lost 3 bases, and 16 bases lay between the germline ends. CDR1 and CDR2 (germline): SGHNT, YYREEE (reference sequence). This CDR3 is 16 amino acids long. The full variable domain, rest sourced from reference TRBV5-4 and TRBJ2-7, is ETGVTQSPTHLIKTRGQQVTLRCSSQSGHNTVSWYQQALGQGPQFIFQYYREEENGRGNFPPRFSGLQFPNYSSELNVNALELDDSALYLCASSLVGASKVYEQYFGPGTRLTVT.